The clone carrying this TCR beta chain has more than one count but fewer than ten. The antigen is unknown. A template switching step contributed a universal primer site, while unique molecular identifiers were present in the cDNA. TCRdb reprocessed the 5' RACE reads via MiXCR and lists one record per CDR3 protein. The sample contains around 470,000 distinct CDR3 sequences, 11% to 15% of which appear only once. This specimen comes from a study of identical twins. Study-level points and caveats: The abundant beta clonotypes from cord blood had fewer insertions, and memory repertoires had none of this. Beta out-of-frame sequences displayed a weaker excess of sharing between twins. Instead of following the same donors, the conclusions were based on cross-sectional statistical analysis.

This CDR3 contains 13 residues. The germline V and J ends were trimmed by 4 bases and 6 bases, with 11 bases remaining between them. In germline, CDR1 is SGHRS, CDR2 YFSETQ. Separately, the same data were catalogued under a study of yellow fever vaccine responses in identical twins.

The sequence came from a woman aged 18-29 years in good health. V is TRBV5-1 and J is TRBJ2-1, with a tentative D call TRBD2 (5 bases). Specimen: CD4+ T cells sorted from blood. In DNA, the CDR3 is TGCGCCAGCAGCCGTAGCGCCCCCAATGAGCAGTTCTTC. Protein: CASSRSAPNEQFF.